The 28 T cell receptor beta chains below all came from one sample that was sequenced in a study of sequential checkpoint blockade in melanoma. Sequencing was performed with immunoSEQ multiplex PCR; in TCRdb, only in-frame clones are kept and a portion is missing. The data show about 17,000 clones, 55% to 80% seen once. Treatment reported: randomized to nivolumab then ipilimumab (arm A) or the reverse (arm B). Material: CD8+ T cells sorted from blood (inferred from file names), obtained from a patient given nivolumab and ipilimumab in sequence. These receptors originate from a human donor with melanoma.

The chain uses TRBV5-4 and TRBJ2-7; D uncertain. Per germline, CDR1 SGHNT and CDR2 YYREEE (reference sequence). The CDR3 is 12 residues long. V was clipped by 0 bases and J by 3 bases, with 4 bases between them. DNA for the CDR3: TGTGCCAGCAGCTTGGGTCTCTACGAGCAGTACTTC. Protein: CASSLGLYEQYF.

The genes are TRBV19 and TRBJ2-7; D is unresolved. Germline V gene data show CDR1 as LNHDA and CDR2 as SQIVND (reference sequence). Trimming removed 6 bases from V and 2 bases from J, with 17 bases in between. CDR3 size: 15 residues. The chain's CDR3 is CASSPELLPAYEQYF. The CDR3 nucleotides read TGTGCCAGTAGCCCTGAGCTCCTACCTGCCTACGAGCAGTACTTC.

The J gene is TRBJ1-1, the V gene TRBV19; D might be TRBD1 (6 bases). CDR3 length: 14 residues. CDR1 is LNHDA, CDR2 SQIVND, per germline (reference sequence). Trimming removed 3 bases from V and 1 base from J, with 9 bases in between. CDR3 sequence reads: CASSIAGENTEAFF. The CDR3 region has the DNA TGTGCCAGTAGTATTGCAGGGGAGAACACTGAAGCTTTCTTT.

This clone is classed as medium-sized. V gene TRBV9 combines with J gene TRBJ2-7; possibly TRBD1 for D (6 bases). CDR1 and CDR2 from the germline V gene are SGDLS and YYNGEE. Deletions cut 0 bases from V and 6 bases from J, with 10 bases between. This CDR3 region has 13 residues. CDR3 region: CASSVGQGTEQYF. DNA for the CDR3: TGTGCCAGCAGCGTAGGGCAGGGGACCGAGCAGTACTTC.

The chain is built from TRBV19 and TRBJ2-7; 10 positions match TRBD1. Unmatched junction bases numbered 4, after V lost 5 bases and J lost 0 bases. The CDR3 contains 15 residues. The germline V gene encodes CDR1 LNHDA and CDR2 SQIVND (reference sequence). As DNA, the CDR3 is TGTGCCAGTAGTCCCGGACAGGGGGGCTCCTACGAGCAGTACTTC. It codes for CASSPGQGGSYEQYF.

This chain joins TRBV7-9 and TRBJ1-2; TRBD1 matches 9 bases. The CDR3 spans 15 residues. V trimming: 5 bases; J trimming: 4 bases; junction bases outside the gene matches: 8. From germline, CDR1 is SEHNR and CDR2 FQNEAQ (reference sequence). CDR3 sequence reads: CASSLGTGSPYGYTF. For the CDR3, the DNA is TGTGCCAGCAGCCTAGGGACAGGGTCCCCCTATGGCTACACCTTC.

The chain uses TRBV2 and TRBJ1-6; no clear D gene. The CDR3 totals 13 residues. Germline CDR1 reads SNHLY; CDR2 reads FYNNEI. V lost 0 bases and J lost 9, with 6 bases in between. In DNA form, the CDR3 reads TGTGCCAGCAGTGAAGCACAGTTTTCACCCCTCCACTTT. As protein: CASSEAQFSPLHF.

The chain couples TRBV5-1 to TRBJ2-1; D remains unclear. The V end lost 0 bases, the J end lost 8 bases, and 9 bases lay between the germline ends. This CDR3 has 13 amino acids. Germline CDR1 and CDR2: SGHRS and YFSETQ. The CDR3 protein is CASSLGVVHEQFF. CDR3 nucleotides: TGCGCCAGCAGCTTGGGTGTCGTCCATGAGCAGTTCTTC.

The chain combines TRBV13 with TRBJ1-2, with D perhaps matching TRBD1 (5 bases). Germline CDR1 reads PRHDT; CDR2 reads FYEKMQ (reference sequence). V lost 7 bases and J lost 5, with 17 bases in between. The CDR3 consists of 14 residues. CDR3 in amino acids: CASTRGGDLYGYTF. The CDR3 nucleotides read TGTGCCAGCACGCGGGGGGGAGACCTGTATGGCTACACCTTC.

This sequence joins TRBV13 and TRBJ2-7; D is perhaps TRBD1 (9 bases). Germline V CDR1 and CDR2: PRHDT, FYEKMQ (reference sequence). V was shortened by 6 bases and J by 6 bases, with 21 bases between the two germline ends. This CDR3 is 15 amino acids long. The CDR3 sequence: CASSTGGTGMIEQYF. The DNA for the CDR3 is TGTGCCAGCAGTACGGGGGGGACAGGGATGATCGAGCAGTACTTC.

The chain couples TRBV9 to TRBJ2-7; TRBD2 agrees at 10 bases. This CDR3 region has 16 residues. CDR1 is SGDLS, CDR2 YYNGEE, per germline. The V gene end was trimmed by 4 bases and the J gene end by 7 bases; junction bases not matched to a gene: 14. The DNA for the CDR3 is TGTGCCAGCAGCCCCACCCGGACTAGCGGCCTTCGGGAGCAGTACTTC. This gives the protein CASSPTRTSGLREQYF.

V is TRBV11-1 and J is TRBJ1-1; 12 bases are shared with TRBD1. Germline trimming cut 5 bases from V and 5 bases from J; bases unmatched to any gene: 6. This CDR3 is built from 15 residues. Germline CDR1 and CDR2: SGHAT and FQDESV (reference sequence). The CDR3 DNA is TGTGCCAGCAGCCGGGACAGGGGGCCGTATACTGAAGCTTTCTTT. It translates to CASSRDRGPYTEAFF. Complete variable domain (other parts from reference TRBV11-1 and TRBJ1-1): EAEVAQSPRYKITEKSQAVAFWCDPISGHATLYWYRQILGQGPELLVQFQDESVVDDSQLPKDRFSAERLKGVDSTLKIQPAELGDSAMYLCASSRDRGPYTEAFFGQGTRLTVV.

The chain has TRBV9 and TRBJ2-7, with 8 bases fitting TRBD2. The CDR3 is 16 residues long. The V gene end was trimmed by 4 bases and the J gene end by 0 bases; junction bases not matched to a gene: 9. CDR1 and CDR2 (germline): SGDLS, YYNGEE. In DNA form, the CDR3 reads TGTGCCAGCAGCCCTGCCCCCGGGACTAGCTCCTACGAGCAGTACTTC. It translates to CASSPAPGTSSYEQYF.

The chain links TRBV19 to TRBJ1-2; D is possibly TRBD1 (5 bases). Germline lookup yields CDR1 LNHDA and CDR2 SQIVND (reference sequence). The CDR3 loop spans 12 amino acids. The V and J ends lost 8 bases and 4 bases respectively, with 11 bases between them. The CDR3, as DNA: TGTGCCAGTTCAGGGAACCCCTATGGCTACACCTTC. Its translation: CASSGNPYGYTF.

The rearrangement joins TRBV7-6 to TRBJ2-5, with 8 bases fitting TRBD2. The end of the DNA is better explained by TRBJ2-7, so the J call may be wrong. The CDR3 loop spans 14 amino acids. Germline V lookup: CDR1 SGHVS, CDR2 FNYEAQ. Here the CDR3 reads CASSLGPRGGEQYF. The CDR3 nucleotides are TGTGCCAGCAGCCTAGGCCCTCGGGGGGGCGAGCAGTACTTC.

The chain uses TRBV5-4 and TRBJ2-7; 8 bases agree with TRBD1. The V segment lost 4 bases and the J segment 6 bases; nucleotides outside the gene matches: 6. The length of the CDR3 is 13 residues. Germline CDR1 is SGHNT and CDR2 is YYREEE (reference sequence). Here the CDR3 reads CASSVGQGSEQYF. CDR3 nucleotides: TGTGCCAGCAGCGTAGGACAGGGAAGCGAGCAGTACTTC.

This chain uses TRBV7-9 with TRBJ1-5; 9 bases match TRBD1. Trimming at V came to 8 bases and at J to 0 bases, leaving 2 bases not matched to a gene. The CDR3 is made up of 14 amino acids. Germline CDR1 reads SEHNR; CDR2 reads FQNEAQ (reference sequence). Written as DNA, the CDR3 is TGTGCCAGCGGACAGGGGAATAGCAATCAGCCCCAGCATTTT. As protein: CASGQGNSNQPQHF.

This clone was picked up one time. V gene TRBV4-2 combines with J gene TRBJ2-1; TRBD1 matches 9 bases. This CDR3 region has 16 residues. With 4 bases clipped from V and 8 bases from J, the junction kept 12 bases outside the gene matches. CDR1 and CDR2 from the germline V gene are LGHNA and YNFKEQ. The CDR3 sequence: CASSLSGTGRVDEQFF. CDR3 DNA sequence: TGTGCCAGCAGCCTTTCCGGGACAGGGAGGGTCGATGAGCAGTTCTTC.

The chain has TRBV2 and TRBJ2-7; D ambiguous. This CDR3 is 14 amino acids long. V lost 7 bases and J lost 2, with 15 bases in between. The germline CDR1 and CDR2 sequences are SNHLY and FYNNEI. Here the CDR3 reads CASTPPARTYEQYF. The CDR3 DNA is TGTGCCAGCACCCCCCCAGCGCGTACCTACGAGCAGTACTTC. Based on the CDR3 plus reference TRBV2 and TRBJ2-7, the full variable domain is EPEVTQTPSHQVTQMGQEVILRCVPISNHLYFYWYRQILGQKVEFLVSFYNNEISEKSEIFDDQFSVERPDGSNFTLKIRSTKLEDSAMYFCASTPPARTYEQYFGPGTRLTVT.

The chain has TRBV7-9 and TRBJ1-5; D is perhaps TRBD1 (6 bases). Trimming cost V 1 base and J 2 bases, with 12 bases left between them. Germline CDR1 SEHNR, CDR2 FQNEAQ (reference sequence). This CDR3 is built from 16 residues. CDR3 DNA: TGTGCCAGCAGCTTAGGGGCAGGGGAAGGCAATCAGCCCCAGCATTTT. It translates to CASSLGAGEGNQPQHF.

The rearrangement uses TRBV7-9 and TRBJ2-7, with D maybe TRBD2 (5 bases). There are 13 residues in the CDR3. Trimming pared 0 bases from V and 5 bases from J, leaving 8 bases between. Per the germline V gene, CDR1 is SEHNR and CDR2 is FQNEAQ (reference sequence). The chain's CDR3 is CASSLAHGNEQYF. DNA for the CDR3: TGTGCCAGCAGCTTAGCTCACGGGAACGAGCAGTACTTC.

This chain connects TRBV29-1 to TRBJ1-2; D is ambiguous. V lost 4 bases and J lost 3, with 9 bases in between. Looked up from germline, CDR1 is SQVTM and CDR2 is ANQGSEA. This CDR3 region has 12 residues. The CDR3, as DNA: TGCAGCGTTGTGTGGGGAGACTATGGCTACACCTTC. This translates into CSVVWGDYGYTF.

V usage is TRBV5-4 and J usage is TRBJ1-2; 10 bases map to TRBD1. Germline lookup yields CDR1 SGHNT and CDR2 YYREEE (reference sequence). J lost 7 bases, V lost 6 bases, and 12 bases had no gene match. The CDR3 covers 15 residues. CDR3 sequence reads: CASIRTGTGVAGYTF. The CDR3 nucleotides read TGTGCCAGCATTAGGACGGGGACAGGGGTCGCTGGCTACACCTTC. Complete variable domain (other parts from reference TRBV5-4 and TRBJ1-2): ETGVTQSPTHLIKTRGQQVTLRCSSQSGHNTVSWYQQALGQGPQFIFQYYREEENGRGNFPPRFSGLQFPNYSSELNVNALELDDSALYLCASIRTGTGVAGYTFGSGTRLTVV.

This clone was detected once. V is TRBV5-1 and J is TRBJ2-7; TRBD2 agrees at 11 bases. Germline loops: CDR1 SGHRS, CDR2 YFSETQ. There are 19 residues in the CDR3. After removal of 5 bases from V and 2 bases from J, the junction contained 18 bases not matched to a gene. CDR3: CASRLSNEYSGRATYEQYF. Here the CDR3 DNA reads TGCGCCAGCAGGTTGTCGAACGAATATAGCGGGAGGGCCACCTACGAGCAGTACTTC.

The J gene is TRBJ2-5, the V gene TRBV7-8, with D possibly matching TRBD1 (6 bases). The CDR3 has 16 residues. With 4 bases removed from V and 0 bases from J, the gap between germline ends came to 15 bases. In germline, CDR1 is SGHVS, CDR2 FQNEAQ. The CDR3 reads CASSSYSGTNQETQYF. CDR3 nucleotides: TGTGCCAGCAGCTCCTACTCCGGGACAAACCAAGAGACCCAGTACTTC.

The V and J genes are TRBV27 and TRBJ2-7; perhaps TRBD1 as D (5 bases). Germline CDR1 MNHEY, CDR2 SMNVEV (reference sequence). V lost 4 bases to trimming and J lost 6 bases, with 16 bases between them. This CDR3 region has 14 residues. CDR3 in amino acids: CASSSAGPLGEQYF. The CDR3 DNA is TGTGCCAGCAGTTCGGCAGGGCCCCTCGGCGAGCAGTACTTC.

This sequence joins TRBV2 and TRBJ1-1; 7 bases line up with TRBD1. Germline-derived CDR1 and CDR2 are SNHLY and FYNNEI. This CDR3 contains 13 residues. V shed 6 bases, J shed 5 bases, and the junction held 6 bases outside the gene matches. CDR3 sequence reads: CASRPQGWTEAFF. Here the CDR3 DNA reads TGTGCCAGCAGACCACAGGGGTGGACTGAAGCTTTCTTT. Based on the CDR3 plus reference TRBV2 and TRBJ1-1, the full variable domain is EPEVTQTPSHQVTQMGQEVILRCVPISNHLYFYWYRQILGQKVEFLVSFYNNEISEKSEIFDDQFSVERPDGSNFTLKIRSTKLEDSAMYFCASRPQGWTEAFFGQGTRLTVV.

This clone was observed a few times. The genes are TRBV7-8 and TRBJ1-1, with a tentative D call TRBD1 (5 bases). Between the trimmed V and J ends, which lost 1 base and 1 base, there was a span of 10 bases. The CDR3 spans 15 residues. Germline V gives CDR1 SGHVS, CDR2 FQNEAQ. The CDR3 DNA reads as TGTGCCAGCAGCTTAGTGGGCCAGGGGAACACTGAAGCTTTCTTT. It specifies CASSLVGQGNTEAFF.